The 24 T cell receptor beta chains given below trace back to one sample, sequenced in a study of blood T cell repertoires in COVID-19. Profiling relied on immunoSEQ multiplex PCR, and the TCRdb table lists in-frame clones only, not all of them. The sample has about 210,000 clones, roughly four fifths seen once; the top ten hold roughly 12%. Material for sequencing was peripheral blood. Receptors were obtained from a middle-aged woman with acute or convalescent COVID-19.

J is TRBJ2-3 and V is TRBV14; no clear D. This CDR3 region has 15 residues. V was pared by 1 base and J by 2 bases, with 10 bases between. Germline CDR1 reads SGHDN; CDR2 reads FVKESK. The CDR3 nucleotides are TGTGCCAGCAGCCAAGTTAACTCTTTCACAGATACGCAGTATTTT. Its protein is CASSQVNSFTDTQYF. The full variable domain, completed using reference TRBV14 and TRBJ2-3, is EAGVTQFPSHSVIEKGQTVTLRCDPISGHDNLYWYRRVMGKEIKFLLHFVKESKQDESGMPNNRFLAERTGGTYSTLKVQPAELEDSGVYFCASSQVNSFTDTQYFGPGTRLTVL.

This clone was counted a single time. The chain carries TRBV5-5 and TRBJ2-1, with D hard to call. CDR1 SGHKS and CDR2 YYEKEE come from the germline V gene (reference sequence). V was cut by 0 bases and J by 4 bases, with 8 bases left in between. CDR3 length: 14 residues. DNA of the CDR3: TGTGCCAGCAGCTTGGAATCAGTTTACAATGAGCAGTTCTTC. Amino acids: CASSLESVYNEQFF. Based on the CDR3 plus reference TRBV5-5 and TRBJ2-1, the full variable domain is DAGVTQSPTHLIKTRGQQVTLRCSPISGHKSVSWYQQVLGQGPQFIFQYYEKEERGRGNFPDRFSARQFPNYSSELNVNALLLGDSALYLCASSLESVYNEQFFGPGTRLTVL.

The rearrangement uses TRBV5-6 and TRBJ2-7; D call uncertain. The ends were cut back, 5 bases at V and 7 bases at J, with 4 bases in the middle. Germline V gene data show CDR1 as SGHDT and CDR2 as YYEEEE. The CDR3 is 9 amino acids. The CDR3 DNA reads TGTGCCAGCAGTCTTGAGCAGTACTTC. This gives the protein CASSLEQYF.

The J gene is TRBJ1-3, the V gene TRBV5-1; no clear D. This CDR3 spans 14 amino acids. Trimming pared 1 base from V and 3 bases from J, leaving 8 bases between. Germline V lookup: CDR1 SGHRS, CDR2 YFSETQ. This CDR3 is CASSLTGNGNTIYF. In DNA, the CDR3 is TGCGCCAGCAGCTTGACGGGGAATGGAAACACCATATATTTT.

The chain is built from TRBV2 and TRBJ2-4; TRBD1 aligns across 7 bases. Germline CDR1 reads SNHLY; CDR2 reads FYNNEI. The CDR3 consists of 17 residues. J was trimmed by 1 base and V by 2 bases; bases with no gene match: 8. The CDR3 here is CASSERAGTAAKNIQYF. CDR3 in DNA: TGTGCCAGCAGTGAAAGGGCAGGGACAGCGGCCAAAAACATTCAGTACTTC.

On this clone itself: Other DNA sequences in this specimen translate into the identical CDR3. V is TRBV9 and J is TRBJ2-7; possible D gene TRBD2, 7 bases. The germline V and J ends were trimmed by 4 bases and 7 bases, with 12 bases remaining between them. Germline V gives CDR1 SGDLS, CDR2 YYNGEE. There are 12 residues in the CDR3. The CDR3 sequence: CASSRGGEEQYF. The DNA of the CDR3 is TGTGCCAGCAGCCGAGGGGGGGAAGAGCAGTACTTC.

The rearrangement joins TRBV30 to TRBJ1-6; 10 positions match TRBD1. The CDR3 consists of 18 residues. Per the germline V gene, CDR1 is GTSNPN and CDR2 is SVGIG (reference sequence). After removal of 1 base from V and 0 bases from J, the junction contained 6 bases not matched to a gene. CDR3 loop: CAWSAGQGIGSYNSPLHF. The CDR3 DNA reads as TGTGCCTGGAGTGCGGGACAGGGGATCGGCTCCTATAATTCACCCCTCCACTTT.

The chain recombines TRBV19 with TRBJ2-1; 9 bases agree with TRBD2. Germline V gene data show CDR1 as LNHDA and CDR2 as SQIVND (reference sequence). The ends lost 2 bases at V and 6 bases at J; junction bases unmatched: 11. The CDR3 sequence is 17 residues long. The DNA for the CDR3 is TGTGCCAGTAGTATATGGGGCTCGCAACTAGCGGGCAATGAGCAGTTCTTC. Translated: CASSIWGSQLAGNEQFF.

This clone turned up a few times. V is TRBV9 and J is TRBJ2-6, with D perhaps matching TRBD1 (5 bases). Germline V lookup: CDR1 SGDLS, CDR2 YYNGEE. The CDR3 length is 16 residues. V gave up 1 base and J gave up 0 bases, with 8 bases separating them. CDR3 amino acids: CASSVQGSSGANVLTF. DNA for the CDR3: TGTGCCAGCAGCGTACAGGGCAGCTCTGGGGCCAACGTCCTGACTTTC.

This clone was observed a single time. This rearrangement joins TRBV20-1 to TRBJ1-2, with TRBD1 identical over 9 bases. Germline CDR1 and CDR2: DFQATT and SNEGSKA (reference sequence). The CDR3 extends over 17 amino acids. Trimming removed 3 bases from V and 4 bases from J; junction bases left unmatched: 15. The CDR3 is CSASDWGQGPLTYGYTF. The DNA of the CDR3 is TGCAGTGCTAGTGATTGGGGACAGGGCCCTCTGACCTATGGCTACACCTTC.

The gene calls are TRBV30 and TRBJ1-2, with a weak D call TRBD1 (6 bases). The CDR3 has 13 residues. CDR1 is GTSNPN, CDR2 SVGIG, per germline (reference sequence). V was trimmed by 3 bases and J by 3 bases, leaving 11 bases between them. The CDR3 reads CAWSLQGHYGYTF. The CDR3 DNA sequence: TGTGCCTGGAGCTTACAGGGACACTATGGCTACACCTTC. The full variable domain, rest sourced from reference TRBV30 and TRBJ1-2, is SQTIHQWPATLVQPVGSPLSLECTVEGTSNPNLYWYRQAAGRGLQLLFYSVGIGQISSEVPQNLSASRPQDRQFILSSKKLLLSDSGFYLCAWSLQGHYGYTFGSGTRLTVV.

This clone occurred once. The CDR3 loop is CASSPDTSNYGYTF. The DNA for the CDR3 is TGTGCCAGCAGCCCGGACACCTCTAACTATGGCTACACCTTC. The chain has TRBV2 and TRBJ1-2; D is possibly TRBD1 (5 bases). Trimming shortened V by 6 bases and J by 0 bases, and 11 bases separated the two germline ends. Germline V lookup: CDR1 SNHLY, CDR2 FYNNEI. The CDR3 contains 14 residues.

This clone was picked up many times. The chain carries TRBV20-1 and TRBJ1-6; D is perhaps TRBD1 (6 bases). Germline assignment: CDR1 DFQATT and CDR2 SNEGSKA (reference sequence). V was trimmed by 3 bases and J by 5 bases, leaving 14 bases between them. The CDR3 is 15 amino acids. CDR3 DNA: TGCAGTGCTAGTGCAGGGGAGGGAGATAATTCACCCCTCCACTTT. This gives the protein CSASAGEGDNSPLHF.

This clone has a handful of counts. This rearrangement joins TRBV7-6 to TRBJ1-3; D not resolved. Per germline, CDR1 SGHVS and CDR2 FNYEAQ. Deletions cut 0 bases from V and 0 bases from J, with 9 bases between. CDR3 size: 16 residues. The CDR3 nucleotides are TGTGCCAGCAGCTTAGCGCATCCGAGCTCTGGAAACACCATATATTTT. This gives the protein CASSLAHPSSGNTIYF.

The chain links TRBV5-1 to TRBJ1-5; 7 bases are a match to TRBD1. This CDR3 is built from 14 residues. Per the germline V gene, CDR1 is SGHRS and CDR2 is YFSETQ. V trimming: 5 bases; J trimming: 5 bases; junction bases outside the gene matches: 7. This chain's CDR3 is CASSPDRVDQPQHF. CDR3 bases: TGCGCCAGCAGTCCAGACAGGGTAGATCAGCCCCAGCATTTT. The full variable domain, rest sourced from reference TRBV5-1 and TRBJ1-5, is KAGVTQTPRYLIKTRGQQVTLSCSPISGHRSVSWYQQTPGQGLQFLFEYFSETQRNKGNFPGRFSGRQFSNSRSEMNVSTLELGDSALYLCASSPDRVDQPQHFGDGTRLSIL.

The rearrangement joins TRBV12-5 to TRBJ1-4; 8 bases fit TRBD1. V lost 2 bases and J lost 0; bases outside the gene matches: 11. The germline V gene encodes CDR1 LGHNT and CDR2 FRNRAP. The CDR3 spans 19 residues. The CDR3 sequence: CASGLLPGQVITTNEKLFF. The CDR3 DNA reads TGTGCTAGTGGTTTGTTACCGGGACAGGTAATCACAACTAATGAAAAACTGTTTTTT.

The chain carries TRBV2 and TRBJ1-2; D is uncertain. V lost 4 bases and J lost 2, with 8 bases in between. Per the germline V gene, CDR1 is SNHLY and CDR2 is FYNNEI. The CDR3 totals 13 residues. The CDR3 here is CASSVGSNYGYTF. The CDR3 DNA sequence: TGTGCCAGCAGTGTGGGCTCCAACTATGGCTACACCTTC.

V is TRBV5-8 and J is TRBJ2-7; D uncertain. This CDR3 spans 10 amino acids. CDR1 SGHTS and CDR2 YDEGEE come from the germline V gene. V was shortened by 5 bases and J by 4 bases, with 4 bases between the two germline ends. The CDR3 region is CASSIYEQYF. The CDR3 DNA reads as TGTGCCAGCAGTATTTACGAGCAGTACTTC.

The rearrangement joins TRBV7-2 to TRBJ2-1, with D perhaps TRBD2 (7 bases). Germline V gene lookup returns CDR1 SGHTA and CDR2 FQGNSA. CDR3 size: 17 residues. With 2 bases removed from V and 0 bases from J, the gap between germline ends came to 14 bases. The DNA of the CDR3 is TGTGCCAGCAGCTTAATGGGGGGGGCAAGCTCCTACAATGAGCAGTTCTTC. The encoded protein is CASSLMGGASSYNEQFF. The full variable domain, its missing parts supplied by reference TRBV7-2 and TRBJ2-1, is GAGVSQSPSNKVTEKGKDVELRCDPISGHTALYWYRQSLGQGLEFLIYFQGNSAPDKSGLPSDRFSAERTGGSVSTLTIQRTQQEDSAVYLCASSLMGGASSYNEQFFGPGTRLTVL.

The V gene is TRBV7-7, the J gene TRBJ2-2, with D possibly TRBD2 on 5 matching bases. V lost 5 bases, J lost 5 bases, and 12 bases lay in between. This CDR3 has 14 amino acids. Looked up from germline, CDR1 is SSHAT and CDR2 is FNYEAQ (reference sequence). In DNA form, the CDR3 reads TGTGCCAGCAGCCCCCGGGGTCGGACCGGGGAGCTGTTTTTT. Encoded protein: CASSPRGRTGELFF.

V usage is TRBV19 and J usage is TRBJ1-4; D is unresolved. This CDR3 spans 12 amino acids. The germline CDR1 and CDR2 sequences are LNHDA and SQIVND (reference sequence). The V end lost 1 base, the J end lost 8 bases, and 5 bases lay between the germline ends. CDR3 amino acids: CASSIGGEKLFF. The CDR3 DNA is TGTGCCAGTAGTATAGGAGGGGAAAAACTGTTTTTT.

The chain carries TRBV6-5 and TRBJ1-2; tentatively, D is TRBD1 (5 bases). Between the trimmed V and J ends, which lost 6 bases and 4 bases, there was a span of 9 bases. The CDR3 runs to 12 residues. Germline assignment: CDR1 MNHEY and CDR2 SVGAGI. The CDR3 is CASSDDSYGYTF. For the CDR3, the DNA is TGTGCCAGCAGCGATGACAGCTATGGCTACACCTTC.

The chain joins TRBV24-1 to TRBJ2-3, with TRBD1 matching over 11 bases. Trimming removed 0 bases from V and 5 bases from J; junction bases left unmatched: 6. Per the germline V gene, CDR1 is KGHDR and CDR2 is SFDVKD. The CDR3 consists of 17 residues. DNA for the CDR3: TGTGCCACCAGTGATTTGCCTCGGGACAGGGGGGGAGATACGCAGTATTTT. Translation gives CATSDLPRDRGGDTQYF.

The chain employs TRBV9 and TRBJ1-1, with unresolved D. The CDR3 totals 15 residues. Germline V CDR1 and CDR2: SGDLS, YYNGEE. The V and J ends lost 4 bases and 1 base respectively, with 14 bases between them. Written as DNA, the CDR3 is TGTGCCAGCAGCCCCCGGTTGAACGCGAACACTGAAGCTTTCTTT. This codes for CASSPRLNANTEAFF.